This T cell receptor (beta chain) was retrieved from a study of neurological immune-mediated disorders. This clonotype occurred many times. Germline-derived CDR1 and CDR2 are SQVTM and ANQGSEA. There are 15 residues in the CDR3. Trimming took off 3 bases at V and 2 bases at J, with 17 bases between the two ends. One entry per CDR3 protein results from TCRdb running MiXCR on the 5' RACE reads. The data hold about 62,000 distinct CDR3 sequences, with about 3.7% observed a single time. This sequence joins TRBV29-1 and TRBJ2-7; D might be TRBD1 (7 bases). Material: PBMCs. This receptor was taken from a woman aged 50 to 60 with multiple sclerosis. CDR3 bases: TGCAGCGTTGAGCGGCAGGGGGGTCCTACCTACGAGCAGTACTTC. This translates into CSVERQGGPTYEQYF.